Listed here are 2 T cell receptor beta chains from one sample, sequenced in a study of T-cell reconstitution after alpha-beta-depleted transplantation in children. A library of TCRbeta sequences, prepared with unique molecular identifiers, was generated. One entry per CDR3 protein results from TCRdb running MiXCR on the PCR reads. Of 300,000 or so distinct CDR3 sequences listed, more than 8% are singletons. Source: PBMCs from the stem cell graft donor, taken from the stem cell graft. The receptors were sampled from a human donor who donated a stem cell graft to a child with SCID.

The V and J genes are TRBV19 and TRBJ2-1; D remains ambiguous. From germline, CDR1 is LNHDA and CDR2 SQIVND (reference sequence). The CDR3 consists of 14 residues. V dropped 7 bases and J dropped 9 bases, with 19 bases sitting between them. The CDR3 loop reads CASIPPWSSGEQFF. The CDR3 nucleotides read TGTGCCAGTATTCCCCCATGGTCGTCGGGTGAGCAGTTCTTC.

This chain links TRBV7-8 with TRBJ1-5; TRBD1 might be the D (6 bases). Germline loops: CDR1 SGHVS, CDR2 FQNEAQ. With 7 bases removed from V and 4 bases from J, the gap between germline ends came to 11 bases. There are 13 residues in the CDR3. As DNA, the CDR3 is TGTGCCAGCACCCGAGGGGGTAATCAGCCCCAGCATTTT. Translation gives CASTRGGNQPQHF.